This T cell receptor beta chain is from a study of T cell responses to AZD1222 COVID-19 vaccine. Study-wide background: Pooling was applied to second doses at about 4 or about 12 weeks. Study-level findings and limits: With dominance at 160-218 and 743-854, vaccine-associated CD4 TCRs spanned spike.

In regard to this clone: The antigen is undetermined.

CDR1 and CDR2 (germline): ENHRY, SYGVKD. The J segment lost 4 bases and the V segment lost 10 bases, leaving 13 bases of the junction unmatched. The CDR3 has 16 amino acids. Clones were sequenced by immunoSEQ multiplex PCR, and TCRdb holds only the in-frame ones, with some missing. The sample carries about 110,000 clones, roughly 87% recorded once. The chain joins TRBV10-3 to TRBJ2-3, with 11 bases that match TRBD2. The sequence was obtained from an adult in good health. The sequences come from peripheral blood, collected on day 0 of AZD1222 vaccination. CDR3 nucleotides: TGTGCCACGCTCAGAGGGACTAGCGGCTCGGCAGATACGCAGTATTTT. It specifies CATLRGTSGSADTQYF.